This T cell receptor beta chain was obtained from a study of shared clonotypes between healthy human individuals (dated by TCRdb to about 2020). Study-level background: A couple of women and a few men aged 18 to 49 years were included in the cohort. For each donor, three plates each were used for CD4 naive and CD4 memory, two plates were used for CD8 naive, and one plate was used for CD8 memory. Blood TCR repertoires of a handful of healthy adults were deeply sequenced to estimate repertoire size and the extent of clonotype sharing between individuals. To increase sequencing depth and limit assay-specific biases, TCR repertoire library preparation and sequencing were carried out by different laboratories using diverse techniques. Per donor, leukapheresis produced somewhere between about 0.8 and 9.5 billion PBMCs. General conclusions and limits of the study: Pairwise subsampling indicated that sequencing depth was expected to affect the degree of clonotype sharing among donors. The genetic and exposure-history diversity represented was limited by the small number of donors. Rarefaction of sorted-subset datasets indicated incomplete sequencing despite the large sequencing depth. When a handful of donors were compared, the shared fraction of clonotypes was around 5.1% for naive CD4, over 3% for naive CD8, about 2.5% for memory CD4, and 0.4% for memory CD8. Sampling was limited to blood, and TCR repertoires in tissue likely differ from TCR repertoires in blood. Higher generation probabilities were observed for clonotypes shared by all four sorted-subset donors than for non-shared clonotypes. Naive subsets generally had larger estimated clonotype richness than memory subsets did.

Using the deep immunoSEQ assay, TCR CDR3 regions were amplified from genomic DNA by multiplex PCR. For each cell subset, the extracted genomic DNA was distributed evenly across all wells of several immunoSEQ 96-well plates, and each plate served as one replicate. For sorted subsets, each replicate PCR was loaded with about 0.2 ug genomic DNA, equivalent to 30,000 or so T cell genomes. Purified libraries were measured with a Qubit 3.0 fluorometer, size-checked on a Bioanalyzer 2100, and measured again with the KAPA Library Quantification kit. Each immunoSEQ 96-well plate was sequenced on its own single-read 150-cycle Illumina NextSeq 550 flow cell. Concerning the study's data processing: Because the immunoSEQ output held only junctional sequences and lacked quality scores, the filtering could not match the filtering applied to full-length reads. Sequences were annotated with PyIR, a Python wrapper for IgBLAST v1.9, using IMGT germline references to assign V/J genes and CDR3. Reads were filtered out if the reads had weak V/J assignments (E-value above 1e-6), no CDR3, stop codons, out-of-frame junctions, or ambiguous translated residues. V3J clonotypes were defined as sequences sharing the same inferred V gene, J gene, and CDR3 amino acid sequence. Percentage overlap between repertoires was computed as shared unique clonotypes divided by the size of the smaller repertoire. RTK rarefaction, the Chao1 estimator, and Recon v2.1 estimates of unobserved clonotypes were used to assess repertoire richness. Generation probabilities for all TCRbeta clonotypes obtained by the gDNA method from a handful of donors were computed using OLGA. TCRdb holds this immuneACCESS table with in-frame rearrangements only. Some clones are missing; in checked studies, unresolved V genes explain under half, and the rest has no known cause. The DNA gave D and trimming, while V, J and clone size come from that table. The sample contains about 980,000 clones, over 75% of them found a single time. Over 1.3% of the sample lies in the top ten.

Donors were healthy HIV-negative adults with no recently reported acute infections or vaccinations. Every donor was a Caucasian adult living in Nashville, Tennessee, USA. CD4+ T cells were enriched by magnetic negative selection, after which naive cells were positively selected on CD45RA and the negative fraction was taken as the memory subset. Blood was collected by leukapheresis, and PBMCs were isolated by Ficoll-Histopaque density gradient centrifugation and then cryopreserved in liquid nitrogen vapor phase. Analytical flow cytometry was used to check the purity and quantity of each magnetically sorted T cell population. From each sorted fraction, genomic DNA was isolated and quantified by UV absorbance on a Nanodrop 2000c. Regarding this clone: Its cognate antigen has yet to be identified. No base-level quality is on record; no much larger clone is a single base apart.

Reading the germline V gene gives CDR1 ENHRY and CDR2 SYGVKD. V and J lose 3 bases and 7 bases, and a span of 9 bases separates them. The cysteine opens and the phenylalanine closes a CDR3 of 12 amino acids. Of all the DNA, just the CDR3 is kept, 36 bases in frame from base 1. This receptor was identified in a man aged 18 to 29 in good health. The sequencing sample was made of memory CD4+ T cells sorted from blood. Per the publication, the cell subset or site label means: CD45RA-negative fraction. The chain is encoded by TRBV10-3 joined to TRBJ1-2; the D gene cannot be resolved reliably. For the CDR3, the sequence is CAISESSVGYTF. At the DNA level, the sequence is TGTGCCATCAGTGAATCTTCGGTTGGCTACACCTTC.